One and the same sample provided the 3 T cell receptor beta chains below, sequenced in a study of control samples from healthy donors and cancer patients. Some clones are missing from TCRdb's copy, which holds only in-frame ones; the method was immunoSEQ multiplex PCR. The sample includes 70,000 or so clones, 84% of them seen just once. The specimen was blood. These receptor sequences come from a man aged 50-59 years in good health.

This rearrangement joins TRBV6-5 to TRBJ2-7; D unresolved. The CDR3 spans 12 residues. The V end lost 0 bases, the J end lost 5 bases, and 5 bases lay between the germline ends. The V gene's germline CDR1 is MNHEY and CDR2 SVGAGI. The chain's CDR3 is CASSYSQDEQYF. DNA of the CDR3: TGTGCCAGCAGTTACTCCCAGGACGAGCAGTACTTC.

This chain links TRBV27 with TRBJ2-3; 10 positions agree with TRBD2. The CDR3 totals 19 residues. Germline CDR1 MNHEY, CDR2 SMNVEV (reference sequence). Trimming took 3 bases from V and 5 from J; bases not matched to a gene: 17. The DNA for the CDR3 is TGTGCCAGCAGTTTCTTAGCGGGAGGAAGGGAAGTGGAACGAGATACGCAGTATTTT. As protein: CASSFLAGGREVERDTQYF.

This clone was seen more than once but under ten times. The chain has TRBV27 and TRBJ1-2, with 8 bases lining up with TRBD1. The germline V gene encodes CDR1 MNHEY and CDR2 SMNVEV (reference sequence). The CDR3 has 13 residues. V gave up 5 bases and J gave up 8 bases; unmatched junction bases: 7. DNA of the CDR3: TGTGCCAGCAGTAAGGACAGGGTAGGGGGCTACACCTTC. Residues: CASSKDRVGGYTF.